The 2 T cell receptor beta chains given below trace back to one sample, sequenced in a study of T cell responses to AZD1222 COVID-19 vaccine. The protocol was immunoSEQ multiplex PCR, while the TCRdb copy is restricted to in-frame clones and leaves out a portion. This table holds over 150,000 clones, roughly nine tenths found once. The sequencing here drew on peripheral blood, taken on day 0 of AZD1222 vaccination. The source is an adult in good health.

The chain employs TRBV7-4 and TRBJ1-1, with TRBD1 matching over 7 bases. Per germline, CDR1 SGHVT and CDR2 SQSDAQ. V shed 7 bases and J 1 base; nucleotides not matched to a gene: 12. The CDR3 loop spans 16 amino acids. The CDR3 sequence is CASTQQRGPRNTEAFF. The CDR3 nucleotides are TGTGCCAGCACTCAACAGAGGGGGCCCCGGAACACTGAAGCTTTCTTT.

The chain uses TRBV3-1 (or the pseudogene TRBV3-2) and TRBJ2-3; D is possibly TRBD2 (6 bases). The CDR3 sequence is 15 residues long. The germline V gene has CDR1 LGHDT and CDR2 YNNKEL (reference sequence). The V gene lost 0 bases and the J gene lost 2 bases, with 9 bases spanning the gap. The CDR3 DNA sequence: TGTGCCAGCAGCCAAGAATGGGGGGTCACAGATACGCAGTATTTT. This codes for CASSQEWGVTDTQYF.